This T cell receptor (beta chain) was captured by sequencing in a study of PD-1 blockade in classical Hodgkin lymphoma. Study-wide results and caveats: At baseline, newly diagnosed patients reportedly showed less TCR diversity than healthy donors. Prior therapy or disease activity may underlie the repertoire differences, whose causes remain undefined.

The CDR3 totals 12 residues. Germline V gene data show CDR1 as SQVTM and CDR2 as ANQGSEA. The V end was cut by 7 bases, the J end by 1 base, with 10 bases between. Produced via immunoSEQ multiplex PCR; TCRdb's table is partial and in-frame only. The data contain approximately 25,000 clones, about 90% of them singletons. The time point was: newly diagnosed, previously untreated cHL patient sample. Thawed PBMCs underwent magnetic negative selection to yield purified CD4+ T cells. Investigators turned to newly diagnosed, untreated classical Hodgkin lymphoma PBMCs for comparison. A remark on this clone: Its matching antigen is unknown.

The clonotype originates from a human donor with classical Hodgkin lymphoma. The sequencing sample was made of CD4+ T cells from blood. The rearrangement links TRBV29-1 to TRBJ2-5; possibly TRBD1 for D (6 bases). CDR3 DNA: TGCAGCGGACGGACAGTCCAAGAGACCCAGTACTTC. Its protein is CSGRTVQETQYF.